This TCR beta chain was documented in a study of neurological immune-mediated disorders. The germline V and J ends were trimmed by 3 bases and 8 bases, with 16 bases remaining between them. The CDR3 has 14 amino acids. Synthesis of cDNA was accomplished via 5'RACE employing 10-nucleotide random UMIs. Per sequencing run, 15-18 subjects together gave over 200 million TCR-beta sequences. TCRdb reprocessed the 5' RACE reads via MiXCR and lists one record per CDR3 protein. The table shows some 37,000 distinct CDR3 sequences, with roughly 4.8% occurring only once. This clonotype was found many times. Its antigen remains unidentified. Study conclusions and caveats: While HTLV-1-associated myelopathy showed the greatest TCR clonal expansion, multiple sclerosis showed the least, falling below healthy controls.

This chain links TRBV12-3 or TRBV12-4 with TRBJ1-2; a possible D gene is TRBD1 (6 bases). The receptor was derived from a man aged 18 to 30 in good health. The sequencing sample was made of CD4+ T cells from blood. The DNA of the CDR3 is TGTGCCAGCAGTTTGTTCGGGGGCGCGGAGGGCTACACCTTC. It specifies CASSLFGGAEGYTF.